This T cell receptor beta chain appears in the sequencing data of a study of T cells after yellow fever vaccination. The CDR3 consists of 14 residues. Germline V lookup: CDR1 SNHLY, CDR2 FYNNEI. The junction had 11 bases not matched to a gene; V was cut back by 6 bases and J by 12 bases. Remarks on this clonotype: Antigen: not known.

Study findings and constraints: Only a minor proportion of clonotypes was detected across both CD4 and CD8 compartments. Peaking on day 5 versus 15, the secondary response was faster but weaker. Abundant bulk-population clonotypes could contaminate the FACS-sorted repertoires.

The study made its TCR cDNA through 5'RACE template switching. That step introduced a universal primer site along with UMIs. Using its own MiXCR run on the 5' RACE reads, TCRdb lists one record per CDR3 protein. The sample has 400,000 or so distinct CDR3 sequences, 11% seen once. The chain carries TRBV2 and TRBJ1-6; 7 bases line up with TRBD1. The source is a young man who received the YFV17D yellow fever vaccine. The sequences come from PBMCs, collected on the day of the first yellow fever vaccination. CDR3 amino acids: CASSPQGVVLPLHF. The DNA for the CDR3 is TGTGCCAGCAGCCCCCAGGGGGTTGTCCTACCCCTCCACTTT. The variable domain in full, with the rest retrieved from reference TRBV2 and TRBJ1-6, is EPEVTQTPSHQVTQMGQEVILRCVPISNHLYFYWYRQILGQKVEFLVSFYNNEISEKSEIFDDQFSVERPDGSNFTLKIRSTKLEDSAMYFCASSPQGVVLPLHFGNGTRLTVT.